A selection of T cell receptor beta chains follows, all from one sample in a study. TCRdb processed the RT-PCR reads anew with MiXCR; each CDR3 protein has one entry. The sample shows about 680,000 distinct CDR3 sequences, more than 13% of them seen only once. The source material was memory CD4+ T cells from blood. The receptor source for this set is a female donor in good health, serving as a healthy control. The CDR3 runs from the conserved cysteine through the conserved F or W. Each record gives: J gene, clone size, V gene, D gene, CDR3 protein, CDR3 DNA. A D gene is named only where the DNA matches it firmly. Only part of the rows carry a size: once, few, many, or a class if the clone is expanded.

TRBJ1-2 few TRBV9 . CASSERGTANYGYTF TGTGCCAGCAGCGAGAGAGGGACGGCCAACTATGGCTACACCTTC
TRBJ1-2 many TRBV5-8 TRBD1 CASSLEQGVPIYGYTF TGTGCCAGCAGCTTGGAACAGGGGGTTCCCATCTATGGCTACACCTTC
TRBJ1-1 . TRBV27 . CASSLGRTTKAFF TGTGCCAGCAGTTTAGGTAGGACAACGAAGGCTTTCTTT
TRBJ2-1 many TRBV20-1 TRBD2 CSARGGSNEQFF TGCAGTGCTCGGGGCGGGAGCAATGAGCAGTTCTTC
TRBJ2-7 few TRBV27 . CASSRVTAYEQYF TGTGCCAGCAGTAGAGTGACAGCCTACGAGCAGTACTTC
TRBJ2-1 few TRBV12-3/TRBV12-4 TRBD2 CASSLAGLALNEQFF TGTGCCAGCAGTTTAGCCGGACTAGCGTTAAATGAGCAGTTCTTC
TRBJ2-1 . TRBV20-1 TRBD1 CSAPLRTGSEGEQFF TGCAGTGCGCCACTTAGGACAGGGAGTGAAGGTGAGCAGTTCTTC
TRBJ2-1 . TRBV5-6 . CASSLGFRAYNEQFF TGTGCCAGCAGCCTAGGCTTCCGAGCCTACAATGAGCAGTTCTTC
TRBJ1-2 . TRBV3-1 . CASSQDGARGYTF TGTGCCAGCAGCCAAGACGGCGCACGTGGCTACACCTTC
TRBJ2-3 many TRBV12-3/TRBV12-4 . CASSLAGRTTQYF TGTGCCAGCAGTTTAGCGGGGAGGACCACGCAGTATTTT
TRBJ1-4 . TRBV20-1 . CSARDNRDGTNEKLFF TGCAGTGCTAGAGATAACCGGGACGGAACTAATGAAAAACTGTTTTTT
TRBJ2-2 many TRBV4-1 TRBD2 CASGLAGTSGELFF TGCGCCAGCGGATTAGCGGGGACCTCGGGGGAGCTGTTTTTT
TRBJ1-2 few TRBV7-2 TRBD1 CASTGGGSGYTF TGTGCCAGCACTGGAGGGGGCAGTGGCTACACCTTC
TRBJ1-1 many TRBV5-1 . CASSRLDLDTEAFF TGCGCCAGCAGCCGCCTCGACCTGGACACTGAAGCTTTCTTT
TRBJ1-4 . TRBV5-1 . CASSLGLVANEKLFF TGCGCCAGCAGTCTGGGGCTGGTCGCTAATGAAAAACTGTTTTTT
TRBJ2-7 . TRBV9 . CASSVEQANEQYF TGTGCCAGCAGCGTGGAACAGGCTAACGAGCAGTACTTC
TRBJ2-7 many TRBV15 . CATTTVQYGEQYF TGTGCCACCACCACAGTACAGTACGGCGAGCAGTACTTC
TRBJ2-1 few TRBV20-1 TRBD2 CSALNPPRRESNEQFF TGCAGTGCTCTTAATCCCCCTCGGCGGGAGAGTAATGAGCAGTTCTTC
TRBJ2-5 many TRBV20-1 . CSASDTGLDETQYF TGCAGTGCTAGTGACACGGGACTGGACGAGACCCAGTACTTC
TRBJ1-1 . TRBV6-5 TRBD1 CASRPGTALNTEAFF TGTGCCAGCAGGCCCGGGACAGCATTGAACACTGAAGCTTTCTTT
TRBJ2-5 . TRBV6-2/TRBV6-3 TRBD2 CASSYWRGETLQETQYF TGTGCCAGCAGTTACTGGCGGGGGGAGACTCTCCAAGAGACCCAGTACTTC
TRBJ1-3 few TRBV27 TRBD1 CASRSTGGFGNTIYF TGTGCCAGCAGGTCGACAGGGGGCTTTGGAAACACCATATATTTT
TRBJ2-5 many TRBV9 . CASSVGRYQETQYF TGTGCCAGCAGCGTAGGGCGGTACCAAGAGACCCAGTACTTC
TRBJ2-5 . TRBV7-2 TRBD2 CASSRGDPQETQYF TGTGCCAGCAGCCGGGGGGACCCACAAGAGACCCAGTACTTC
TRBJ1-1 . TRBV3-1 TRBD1 CASSRQGNEAFF TGTGCCAGCAGCCGACAGGGTAATGAAGCTTTCTTT
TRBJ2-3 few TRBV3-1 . CASKSSGGTQYF TGTGCCAGTAAGTCAAGCGGAGGTACGCAGTATTTT
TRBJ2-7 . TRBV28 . CASSYPSEGHYEQYF TGTGCCAGCAGTTACCCTAGCGAAGGGCACTACGAGCAGTACTTC
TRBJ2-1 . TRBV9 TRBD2 CASSVLPTEGGSRSNEQFF TGTGCCAGCAGCGTCCTACCCACTGAAGGCGGGAGTCGATCGAATGAGCAGTTCTTC
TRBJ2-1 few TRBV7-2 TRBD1 CASSTQGQGAEQFF TGTGCCAGCAGTACGCAGGGACAGGGGGCTGAGCAGTTCTTC
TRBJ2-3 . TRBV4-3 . CASSQARVSNTQYF TGCGCCAGCAGCCAGGCTAGGGTTTCAAATACGCAGTATTTT
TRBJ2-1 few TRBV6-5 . CASSAPSYNEQFF TGTGCCAGCAGTGCGCCCTCCTACAATGAGCAGTTCTTC
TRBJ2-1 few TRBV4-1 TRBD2 CASSQDRGVRDSGSNEQFF TGCGCCAGCAGCCAAGATCGCGGGGTGCGAGATAGCGGGAGCAATGAGCAGTTCTTC
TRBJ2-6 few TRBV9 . CASSVVGAGANVLTF TGTGCCAGCAGCGTAGTGGGGGCTGGGGCCAACGTCCTGACTTTC
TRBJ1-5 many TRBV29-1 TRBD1 CSVGGTGSNQPQHF TGCAGCGTTGGCGGGACAGGAAGCAATCAGCCCCAGCATTTT
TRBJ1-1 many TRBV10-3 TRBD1 CAAGTGNTEAFF TGTGCCGCCGGGACAGGGAACACTGAAGCTTTCTTT
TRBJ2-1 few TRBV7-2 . CASSVTEGRYEQFF TGTGCCAGCAGCGTCACTGAGGGGAGATATGAGCAGTTCTTC
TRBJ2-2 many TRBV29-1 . CSITGTANTGELFF TGCAGCATTACAGGGACCGCGAACACCGGGGAGCTGTTTTTT
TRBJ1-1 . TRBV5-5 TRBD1 CASSLGGQGIEAFF TGTGCCAGCAGCTTGGGTGGACAGGGGATTGAAGCTTTCTTT
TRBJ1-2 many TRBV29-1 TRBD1 CSVSGTGGAGGYTF TGCAGCGTATCCGGGACAGGGGGCGCGGGAGGCTACACCTTC
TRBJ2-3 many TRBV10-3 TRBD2 CAISGGQTSGADTQYF TGTGCCATCAGTGGCGGGCAGACTAGCGGGGCAGATACGCAGTATTTT
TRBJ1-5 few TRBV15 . CATSRDPDQPQHF TGTGCCACCAGCAGAGATCCGGACCAGCCCCAGCATTTT
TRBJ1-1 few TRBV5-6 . CASSFPWGGTTEAFF TGTGCCAGCAGCTTTCCTTGGGGGGGGACAACTGAAGCTTTCTTT
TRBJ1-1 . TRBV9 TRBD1 CASSVSSGGYTEAFF TGTGCCAGCAGCGTCAGCTCAGGGGGATACACTGAAGCTTTCTTT
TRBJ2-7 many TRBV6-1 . CASSEYTNSYEQYF TGTGCCAGCAGTGAATACACAAACTCCTACGAGCAGTACTTC
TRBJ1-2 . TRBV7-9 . CASSLGRGTNYGYTF TGTGCCAGCAGCTTAGGAAGGGGAACTAACTATGGCTACACCTTC
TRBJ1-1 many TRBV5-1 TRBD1 CASSLAAVDRDAFF TGCGCCAGCAGCTTGGCGGCGGTAGACAGGGACGCTTTCTTT
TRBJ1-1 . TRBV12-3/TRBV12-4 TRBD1 CASSDRGQAFF TGTGCCAGCAGTGACAGGGGGCAAGCTTTCTTT